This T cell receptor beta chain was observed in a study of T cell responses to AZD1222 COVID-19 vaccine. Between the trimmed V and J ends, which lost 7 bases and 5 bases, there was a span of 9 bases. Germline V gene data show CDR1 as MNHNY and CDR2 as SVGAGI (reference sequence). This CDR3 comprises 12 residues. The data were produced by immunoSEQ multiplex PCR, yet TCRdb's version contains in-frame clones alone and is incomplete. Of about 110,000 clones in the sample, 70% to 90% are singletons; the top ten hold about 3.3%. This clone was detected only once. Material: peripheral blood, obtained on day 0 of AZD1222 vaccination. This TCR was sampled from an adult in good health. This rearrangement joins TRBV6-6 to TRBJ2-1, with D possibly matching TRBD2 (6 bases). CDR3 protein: CASITSNNEQFF. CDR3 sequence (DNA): TGTGCCAGCATTACTAGCAACAATGAGCAGTTCTTC.